A selection of T cell receptor beta chains follows, all from one sample in a study of blood T cell repertoires in COVID-19. The method was immunoSEQ multiplex PCR; TCRdb's version includes in-frame clones alone and lacks a portion of them. The sample shows more than 250,000 clones, roughly 85% of them seen only once. The sample consisted of peripheral blood. These TCRs come from a man in his fifties or sixties with active or convalescent COVID-19. Both conserved end residues are part of each CDR3. D genes are given only for firm matches. The listing skips clone size in some rows; elsewhere it reads once, few, many or a size class.

j_call d_call v_call clone_size cdr3_nt cdr3_aa
TRBJ2-3 - TRBV6-5 - TGTGCCAGCAGTTACTCGACGGGTAGCGGCACAGATACGCAGTATTTT CASSYSTGSGTDTQYF
TRBJ2-1 TRBD2 TRBV4-2 few TGTGCCAGCAGCCAAGAAATAGCGGGAGGGCCGAATGAGCAGTTCTTC CASSQEIAGGPNEQFF
TRBJ2-5 TRBD1 TRBV5-1 - TGCGCCAGCAGCTCACAGGGGGGAGAGACCCAGTACTTC CASSSQGGETQYF
TRBJ2-5 TRBD1 TRBV28 - TGTGCCACTTCCCGGGACAGGCGTCAAGAGACCCAGTACTTC CATSRDRRQETQYF
TRBJ2-7 TRBD2 TRBV27 once TGTGCCAGCAGTTTGTCTGTGTGGACTAGCGGGGCTTACGAGCAGTACTTC CASSLSVWTSGAYEQYF
TRBJ1-2 TRBD1 TRBV9 - TGTGCCAGCAGTCTGGGACAGGGGGTCTATGGCTACACCTTC CASSLGQGVYGYTF
TRBJ1-1 - TRBV27 - TGTGCCAGCAGTAGTATCAACAGTAACACTGAAGCTTTCTTT CASSSINSNTEAFF
TRBJ2-1 - TRBV6-5 - TGTGCCAGCACCGCAAGGAGGACCTCCTACAATGAGCAGTTCTTC CASTARRTSYNEQFF
TRBJ2-3 TRBD1 TRBV5-6 once TGTGCCAGCAGCCTGACAGGGGGGAAAGATACGCAGTATTTT CASSLTGGKDTQYF
TRBJ2-7 TRBD1 TRBV7-2 - TGTGCCAGCAGCTTAGAGGCGGGACAGGGGATTTTCGAGCAGTACTTC CASSLEAGQGIFEQYF
TRBJ1-5 - TRBV19 - TGTGCCAGCCGGGACATAAATCAGCCCCAGCATTTT CASRDINQPQHF
TRBJ1-2 - TRBV9 - TGTGCCAGCAGCGGGGGCTCAAAACTGAATGGCTACACCTTC CASSGGSKLNGYTF
TRBJ2-7 TRBD2 TRBV11-2 - TGTGCCAGCAGCCTCGGACTAGCGGACTCCTACGAGCAGTACTTC CASSLGLADSYEQYF
TRBJ2-3 TRBD1 TRBV11-2 - TGTGCCAGCAGCTTAGCGGACAGGGTCCCAGATACGCAGTATTTT CASSLADRVPDTQYF
TRBJ2-7 TRBD2 TRBV11-2 - TGTGCCAGCAGCTTCAGGGAAAGCGGGAGGGGGGACGAGCAGTACTTC CASSFRESGRGDEQYF
TRBJ1-2 - TRBV30 once TGTGCCTGGGAAAGAGGCTATGGCTACACCTTC CAWERGYGYTF
TRBJ1-2 TRBD1 TRBV27 - TGTGCCAGCAGTATCCAGGGGGCGCAAGGCTACACCTTC CASSIQGAQGYTF
TRBJ1-5 - TRBV28 - TGTGCCAGCAGCCCCCGGGACACCTATCAGCCCCAGCATTTT CASSPRDTYQPQHF
TRBJ1-2 - TRBV29-1 - TGCAGCGTCGGAGCGTTGGGGGGACTTTATGGCTACACCTTC CSVGALGGLYGYTF
TRBJ1-1 - TRBV13 - TGTGCCAGCAGCTTAAGAAGGCCAAACGTCGGGGACACTGAAGCTTTCTTT CASSLRRPNVGDTEAFF
TRBJ2-1 TRBD2 TRBV14 few TGTGCCAGCAGCCAACGCAAGGGACTAGACGGTGAGCAGTTCTTC CASSQRKGLDGEQFF
TRBJ2-2 - TRBV5-8 - TGTGCCAGCAAGGAGCGAGTGAACACCGGGGAGCTGTTTTTT CASKERVNTGELFF
TRBJ2-7 - TRBV27 once TGTGCCAGCAAGACAGTTACGGGTAGCGAGCAGTACTTC CASKTVTGSEQYF
TRBJ1-3 - TRBV19 - TGTGCCAGTAGTTCTCCCGGGGGTGGAAACACCATATATTTT CASSSPGGGNTIYF
TRBJ1-1 TRBD1 TRBV5-4 - TGTGCCAGCAGCCCACCGGACAGGGGCGCTGAAGCTTTCTTT CASSPPDRGAEAFF
TRBJ2-1 TRBD2 TRBV9 - TGTGCCAGCAGCCTTGACCTAGCGGGAGCTTACTACAATGAGCAGTTCTTC CASSLDLAGAYYNEQFF
TRBJ1-3 TRBD1 TRBV9 - TGTGCCAGCAGCGCGGGACAGGGGGCTTACACCATATATTTT CASSAGQGAYTIYF
TRBJ1-1 - TRBV5-1 - TGCGCCAGCAGCCCGGGACACGGACCGATCACTGAAGCTTTCTTT CASSPGHGPITEAFF
TRBJ2-7 TRBD2 TRBV7-8 once TGTGCCAGCAGCTTAGCGGGTCTAGCGGGAGGCAGCGAGCAGTACTTC CASSLAGLAGGSEQYF